The sequence of this T cell receptor beta chain was determined in a study of T-cell memory formation after mild COVID-19. In TCRdb, the 5' RACE reads were re-called with MiXCR into one record per CDR3 protein. The data contain some 340,000 distinct CDR3 sequences, over 10% of them singletons. This clonotype has only a few counts. Germline V CDR1 and CDR2: LNHDA, SQIVND (reference sequence). With 4 bases removed from V and 3 bases from J, the gap between germline ends came to 12 bases. CDR3 length: 14 amino acids. The sequenced sample consisted of PBMCs or a T cell subset sorted from them (not recorded which). This chain joins TRBV19 and TRBJ1-2; D might be TRBD1 (6 bases). The source of this sequence is a man in his late teens or twenties who had mild COVID-19 (a few samples of this study predate the infection). Cell type and time point are not known. CDR3 sequence reads: CASSTPGTHYGYTF. The CDR3 nucleotides are TGTGCCAGTAGTACCCCCGGGACACACTATGGCTACACCTTC.